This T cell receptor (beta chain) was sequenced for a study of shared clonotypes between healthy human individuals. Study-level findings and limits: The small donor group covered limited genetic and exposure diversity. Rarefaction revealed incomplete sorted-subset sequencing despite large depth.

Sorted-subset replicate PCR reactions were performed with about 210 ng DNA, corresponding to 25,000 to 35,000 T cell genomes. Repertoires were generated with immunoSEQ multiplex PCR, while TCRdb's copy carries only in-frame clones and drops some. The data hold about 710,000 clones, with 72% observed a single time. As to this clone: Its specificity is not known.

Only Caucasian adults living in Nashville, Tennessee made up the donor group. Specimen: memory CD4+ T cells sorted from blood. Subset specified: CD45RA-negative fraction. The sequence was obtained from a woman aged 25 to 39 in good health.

The CDR3 sequence is CASSLSVDTQYF. The CDR3 DNA follows: TGTGCCAGCAGCTTAAGTGTGGATACGCAGTATTTT. The chain is built from TRBV7-9 and TRBJ2-3; D not certain. V shed 2 bases and J shed 6 bases, with 6 bases lying between them. CDR1 is SEHNR, CDR2 FQNEAQ, per germline (reference sequence). The CDR3 has 12 amino acids.